This T cell receptor beta chain was found in a study of tumor and adjacent non-tumor tissue in lung cancer. Study at large: There were 11 to 12 adenocarcinoma, a couple of squamous cell carcinoma and 1 small cell lung cancer cases.

Study findings and constraints: Tumor tissue had significantly higher TCR diversity than normal lung.

Details on this clonotype: Its target is unknown. A junction boundary mismatches the germline segment, possibly from a read error.

No cell sorting was done before RNA was extracted from the tissue. Newly diagnosed lung cancer patients had thoracic surgery in China, August–November 2014, without prior chemotherapy. TCRbeta libraries were built with three rounds of nested PCR, modified from ARM-PCR. TCRdb reprocessed the multiplex PCR reads via MiXCR and lists one record per CDR3 protein. The sample holds under 150,000 distinct CDR3 sequences, approximately 72% seen once. CDR3 length: 14 residues. Sequencing was performed on lung tumor tissue. The TCR originated in a man in his 60s with small cell lung cancer. The rearrangement uses TRBV12-3 or TRBV12-4 and TRBJ1-5; the D gene is possibly TRBD1 (6 bases). CDR3 bases: TGTGCCAGCAGCCCACCGGACAGCGATCAGCCCCATCATTTT. This sequence encodes CASSPPDSDQPHHF.